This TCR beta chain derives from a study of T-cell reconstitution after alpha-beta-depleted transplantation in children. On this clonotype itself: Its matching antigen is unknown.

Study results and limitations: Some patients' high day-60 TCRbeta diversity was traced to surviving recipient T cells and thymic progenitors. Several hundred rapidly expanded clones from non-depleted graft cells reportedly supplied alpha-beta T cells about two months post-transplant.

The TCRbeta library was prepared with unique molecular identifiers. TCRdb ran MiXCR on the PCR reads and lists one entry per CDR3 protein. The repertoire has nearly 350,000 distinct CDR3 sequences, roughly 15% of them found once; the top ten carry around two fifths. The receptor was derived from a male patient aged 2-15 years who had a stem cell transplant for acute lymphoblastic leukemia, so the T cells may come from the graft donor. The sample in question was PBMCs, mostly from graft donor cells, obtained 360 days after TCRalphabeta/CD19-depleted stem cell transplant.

CDR3: CASSLDSASTDTQYF. The CDR3 coding sequence is TGCGCCAGCAGCTTGGACAGTGCTAGCACAGATACGCAGTATTTT. V gene TRBV5-1 combines with J gene TRBJ2-3; the D is unclear. The ends were cut back, 0 bases at V and 0 bases at J, with 8 bases in the middle. This CDR3 spans 15 amino acids. Germline V lookup: CDR1 SGHRS, CDR2 YFSETQ.